These T cell receptor beta chains were read from a single sample in a study of blood T cell repertoires in COVID-19. Clones were read by immunoSEQ multiplex PCR, and TCRdb kept only the in-frame ones, dropping some. This table holds roughly 220,000 clones, about 90% found once. Sequencing input: PBMCs or T cells enriched from blood (not recorded which). These receptors were obtained from a woman aged 45-65 years with acute COVID-19. Both conserved end residues are part of each CDR3. A D gene is named only where the DNA matches it firmly. The size entry is marked missing in some rows and otherwise reads once, few, many or a size class.

clone size | D gene | J gene | V gene | CDR3 protein | CDR3 DNA
- | TRBD2 | TRBJ2-1 | TRBV9 | CASSVVEREAEQFF | TGTGCCAGCAGCGTAGTAGAGCGGGAGGCTGAGCAGTTCTTC
- | TRBD2 | TRBJ2-7 | TRBV7-2 | CASSHGLADYEQYF | TGTGCCAGCAGCCACGGACTAGCGGACTACGAGCAGTACTTC
- | - | TRBJ2-7 | TRBV7-2 | CASSLTGVTYEQYF | TGTGCCAGCAGCTTAACCGGGGTCACCTACGAGCAGTACTTC
few | - | TRBJ2-7 | TRBV5-1 | CASSRGGEQYF | TGCGCCAGCAGCCGAGGTGGCGAGCAGTACTTC
- | - | TRBJ1-1 | TRBV2 | CASRVDQNTEAFF | TGTGCCAGCAGGGTAGATCAGAACACTGAAGCTTTCTTT
- | - | TRBJ1-6 | TRBV30 | CAWSSEAPLHF | TGTGCCTGGAGTAGCGAGGCACCCCTCCACTTT
- | TRBD1 | TRBJ2-5 | TRBV10-2 | CASTLTGGHETQYF | TGCGCCAGCACCCTAACAGGGGGACACGAGACCCAGTACTTC
- | TRBD1 | TRBJ1-5 | TRBV24-1 | CATALGQGSNQPQHF | TGTGCCACCGCTCTCGGACAGGGAAGCAATCAGCCCCAGCATTTT
- | TRBD2 | TRBJ2-7 | TRBV19 | CASQPTSGMTYEQYF | TGTGCCAGCCAGCCGACTAGCGGGATGACCTACGAGCAGTACTTC
- | - | TRBJ1-2 | TRBV30 | CAWSDVRYGQLYGYTF | TGTGCCTGGAGTGATGTACGGTATGGGCAGCTCTATGGCTACACCTTC
- | - | TRBJ2-1 | TRBV2 | CASTAGYEQFF | TGTGCCAGCACCGCGGGGTACGAGCAGTTCTTC